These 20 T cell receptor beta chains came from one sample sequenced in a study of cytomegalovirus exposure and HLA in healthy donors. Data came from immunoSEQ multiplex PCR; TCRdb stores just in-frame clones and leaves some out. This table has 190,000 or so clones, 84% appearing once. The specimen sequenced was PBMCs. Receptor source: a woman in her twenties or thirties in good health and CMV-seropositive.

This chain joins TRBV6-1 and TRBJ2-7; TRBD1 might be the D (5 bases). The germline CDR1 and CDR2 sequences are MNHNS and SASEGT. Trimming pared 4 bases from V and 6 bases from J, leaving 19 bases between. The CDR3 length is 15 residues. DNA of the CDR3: TGTGCCAGCAGTGCGACAGTGAAAGACCAGGGCGAGCAGTACTTC. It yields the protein CASSATVKDQGEQYF.

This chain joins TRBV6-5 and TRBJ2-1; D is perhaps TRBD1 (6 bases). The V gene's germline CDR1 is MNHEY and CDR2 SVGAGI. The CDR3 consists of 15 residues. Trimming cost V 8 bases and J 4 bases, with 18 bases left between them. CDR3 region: CASGQTGQGYNEQFF. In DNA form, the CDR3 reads TGTGCCAGCGGACAGACCGGGCAGGGATACAATGAGCAGTTCTTC.

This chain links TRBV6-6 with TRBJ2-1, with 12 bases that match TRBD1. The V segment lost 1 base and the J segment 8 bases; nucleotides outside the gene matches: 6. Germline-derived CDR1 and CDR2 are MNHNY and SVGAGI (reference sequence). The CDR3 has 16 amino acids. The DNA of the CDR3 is TGTGCCAGCAGTTACTATTCGGGGACAGGGGGCCATGAGCAGTTCTTC. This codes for CASSYYSGTGGHEQFF.

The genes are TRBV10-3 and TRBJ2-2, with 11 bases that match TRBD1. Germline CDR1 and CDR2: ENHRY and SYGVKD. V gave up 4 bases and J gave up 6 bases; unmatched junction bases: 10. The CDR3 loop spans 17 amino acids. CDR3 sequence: CAISGQVGDRGSGELFF. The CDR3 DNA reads TGTGCCATCAGTGGACAGGTCGGGGACAGGGGGTCCGGGGAGCTGTTTTTT.

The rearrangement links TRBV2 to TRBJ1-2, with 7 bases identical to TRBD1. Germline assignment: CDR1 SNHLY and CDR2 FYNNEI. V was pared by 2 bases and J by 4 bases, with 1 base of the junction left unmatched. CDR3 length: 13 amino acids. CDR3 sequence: CASSEQGVYGYTF. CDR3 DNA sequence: TGTGCCAGCAGTGAACAGGGGGTCTATGGCTACACCTTC.

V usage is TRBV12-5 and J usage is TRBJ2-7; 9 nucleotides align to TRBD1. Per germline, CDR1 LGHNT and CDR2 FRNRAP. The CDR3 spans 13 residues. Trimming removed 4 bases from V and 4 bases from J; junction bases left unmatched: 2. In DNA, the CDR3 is TGTGCTAGTGGTTCCGGACAGGGGTACGAGCAGTACTTC. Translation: CASGSGQGYEQYF.

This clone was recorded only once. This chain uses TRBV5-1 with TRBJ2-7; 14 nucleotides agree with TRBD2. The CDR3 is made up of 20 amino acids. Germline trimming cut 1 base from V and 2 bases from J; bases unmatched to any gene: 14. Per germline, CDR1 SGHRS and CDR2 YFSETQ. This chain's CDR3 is CASSLRSSGTSGRPTYEQYF. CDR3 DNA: TGCGCCAGCAGCTTGCGCAGCTCCGGGACTAGCGGGAGACCAACCTACGAGCAGTACTTC.

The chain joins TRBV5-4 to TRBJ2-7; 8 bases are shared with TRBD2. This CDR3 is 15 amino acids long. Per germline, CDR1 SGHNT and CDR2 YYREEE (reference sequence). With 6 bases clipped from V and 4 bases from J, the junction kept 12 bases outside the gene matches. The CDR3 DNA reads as TGTGCCAGCAACTCCGGGGGGGACCGCCTATACGAGCAGTACTTC. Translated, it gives CASNSGGDRLYEQYF. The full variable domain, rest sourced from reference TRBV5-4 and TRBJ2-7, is ETGVTQSPTHLIKTRGQQVTLRCSSQSGHNTVSWYQQALGQGPQFIFQYYREEENGRGNFPPRFSGLQFPNYSSELNVNALELDDSALYLCASNSGGDRLYEQYFGPGTRLTVT.

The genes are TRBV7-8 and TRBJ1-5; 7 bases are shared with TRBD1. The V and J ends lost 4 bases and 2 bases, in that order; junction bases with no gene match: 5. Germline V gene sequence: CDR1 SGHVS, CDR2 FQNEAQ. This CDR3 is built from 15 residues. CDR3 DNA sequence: TGTGCCAGCAGCTCGTACGGGACAGGCAATCAGCCCCAGCATTTT. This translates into CASSSYGTGNQPQHF.

Here the CDR3 DNA reads TGTGCCAGCAGCTTAGCGAGAAGCTCTGGAAACACCATATATTTT. This translates into CASSLARSSGNTIYF. The rearrangement joins TRBV7-6 to TRBJ1-3; D call uncertain. From germline, CDR1 is SGHVS and CDR2 FNYEAQ. Trimming shortened V by 0 bases and J by 0 bases, and 6 bases separated the two germline ends. This CDR3 region has 15 residues.

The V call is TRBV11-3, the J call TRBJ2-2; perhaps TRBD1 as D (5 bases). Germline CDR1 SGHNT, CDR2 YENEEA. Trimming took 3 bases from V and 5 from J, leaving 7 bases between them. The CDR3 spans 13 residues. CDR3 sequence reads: CASSFQGTGELFF. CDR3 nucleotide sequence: TGTGCCAGCAGCTTCCAGGGAACCGGGGAGCTGTTTTTT.

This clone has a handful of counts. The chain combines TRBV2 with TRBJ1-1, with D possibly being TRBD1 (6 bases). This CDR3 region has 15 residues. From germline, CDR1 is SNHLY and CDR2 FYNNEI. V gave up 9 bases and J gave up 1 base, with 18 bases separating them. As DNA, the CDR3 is TGTGCCAGTCTACTGGGGGCCCGGGGGAACACTGAAGCTTTCTTT. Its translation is CASLLGARGNTEAFF. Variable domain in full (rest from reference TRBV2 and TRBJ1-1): EPEVTQTPSHQVTQMGQEVILRCVPISNHLYFYWYRQILGQKVEFLVSFYNNEISEKSEIFDDQFSVERPDGSNFTLKIRSTKLEDSAMYFCASLLGARGNTEAFFGQGTRLTVV.

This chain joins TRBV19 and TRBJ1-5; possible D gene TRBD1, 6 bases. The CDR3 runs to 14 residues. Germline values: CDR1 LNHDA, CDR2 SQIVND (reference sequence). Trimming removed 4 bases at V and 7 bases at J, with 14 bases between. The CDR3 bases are TGTGCCAGTAGTACCGGACAGTCCAGGCAGCCCCAGCATTTT. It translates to CASSTGQSRQPQHF. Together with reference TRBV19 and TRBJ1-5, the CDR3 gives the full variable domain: DGGITQSPKYLFRKEGQNVTLSCEQNLNHDAMYWYRQDPGQGLRLIYYSQIVNDFQKGDIAEGYSVSREKKESFPLTVTSAQKNPTAFYLCASSTGQSRQPQHFGDGTRLSIL.

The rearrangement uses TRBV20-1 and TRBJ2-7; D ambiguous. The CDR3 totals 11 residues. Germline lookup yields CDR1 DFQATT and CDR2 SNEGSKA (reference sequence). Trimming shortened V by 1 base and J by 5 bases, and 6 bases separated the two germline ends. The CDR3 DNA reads TGCAGTGCTAGAGGGAGCCACGAGCAGTACTTC. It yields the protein CSARGSHEQYF.

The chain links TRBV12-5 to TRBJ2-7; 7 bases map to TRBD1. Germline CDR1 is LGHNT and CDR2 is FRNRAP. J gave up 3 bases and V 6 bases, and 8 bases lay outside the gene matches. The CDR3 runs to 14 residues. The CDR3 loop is CASGRAGTVYEQYF. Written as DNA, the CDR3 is TGTGCTAGTGGCCGGGCCGGGACAGTCTACGAGCAGTACTTC. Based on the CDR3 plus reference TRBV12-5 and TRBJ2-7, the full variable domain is DARVTQTPRHKVTEMGQEVTMRCQPILGHNTVFWYRQTMMQGLELLAYFRNRAPLDDSGMPKDRFSAEMPDATLATLKIQPSEPRDSAVYFCASGRAGTVYEQYFGPGTRLTVT.

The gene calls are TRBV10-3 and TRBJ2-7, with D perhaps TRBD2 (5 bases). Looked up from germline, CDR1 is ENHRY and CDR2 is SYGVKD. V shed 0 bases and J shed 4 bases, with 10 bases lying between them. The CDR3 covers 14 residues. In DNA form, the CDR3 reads TGTGCCATCAGTGAGTCGGGTAGCGTGTACGAGCAGTACTTC. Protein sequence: CAISESGSVYEQYF.

The CDR3 spells CASSSSGRGSYNEQFF. CDR3 DNA sequence: TGTGCCAGCAGCTCTAGCGGGAGGGGAAGCTACAATGAGCAGTTCTTC. This rearrangement joins TRBV11-3 to TRBJ2-1, with 12 nucleotides matching TRBD2. J gave up 3 bases and V 4 bases, and 4 bases lay outside the gene matches. From germline, CDR1 is SGHNT and CDR2 YENEEA. This CDR3 is 16 amino acids long.

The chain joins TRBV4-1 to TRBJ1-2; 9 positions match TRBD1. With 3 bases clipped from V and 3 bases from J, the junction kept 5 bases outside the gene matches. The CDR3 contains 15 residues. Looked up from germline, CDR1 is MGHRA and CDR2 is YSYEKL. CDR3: CASSQDRGADYGYTF. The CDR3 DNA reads TGCGCCAGCAGCCAGGACAGGGGCGCCGACTATGGCTACACCTTC.

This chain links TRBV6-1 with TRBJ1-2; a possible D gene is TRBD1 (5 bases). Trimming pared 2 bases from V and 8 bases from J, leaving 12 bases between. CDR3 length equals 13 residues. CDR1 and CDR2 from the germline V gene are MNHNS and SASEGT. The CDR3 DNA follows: TGTGCCAGCAGTGAATCCCGGGGGGGAGGCTACACCTTC. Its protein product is CASSESRGGGYTF.

The CDR3 nucleotides read TGTGCCAGCAGTGAATCACTGAACCCATATGGCTACACCTTC. Its translation is CASSESLNPYGYTF. The rearrangement joins TRBV6-1 to TRBJ1-2; D gene ambiguous. The CDR3 sequence is 14 residues long. The germline gives CDR1 MNHNS, CDR2 SASEGT. With 2 bases removed from V and 5 bases from J, the gap between germline ends came to 12 bases.